What follows are 12 T cell receptor beta chains derived from one specimen sequenced in a study of cytomegalovirus exposure and HLA in healthy donors. TCRdb's copy holds only in-frame clones and misses some; the assay was immunoSEQ multiplex PCR. This sample has about 110,000 clones; about 88% occur once, and the top ten carry roughly 2.2%. Sequenced sample: PBMCs. Source of these receptors: a woman aged 18-29 years in good health and CMV-seronegative.

The table lists this clone with a few counts. V gene TRBV7-2 combines with J gene TRBJ2-7, with a tentative D call TRBD1 (6 bases). Germline CDR1 is SGHTA and CDR2 is FQGNSA. The CDR3 is 14 amino acids. The germline V and J ends were trimmed by 6 bases and 0 bases, with 12 bases remaining between them. CDR3 nucleotides: TGTGCCAGCAGACATGACAGGAGCTCCTACGAGCAGTACTTC. Protein: CASRHDRSSYEQYF.

This chain links TRBV6-6 with TRBJ1-5, with D possibly matching TRBD1 (5 bases). V lost 2 bases, J lost 4 bases, and 12 bases lay in between. Germline lookup yields CDR1 MNHNY and CDR2 SVGAGI (reference sequence). This CDR3 contains 15 residues. The CDR3 DNA sequence: TGTGCCAGCAGTTACGCTGGGGCTGGTAATCAGCCCCAGCATTTT. Its protein product is CASSYAGAGNQPQHF.

The J gene is TRBJ1-5, the V gene TRBV15, with D perhaps matching TRBD1 (6 bases). Germline values: CDR1 LNHNV, CDR2 YYDKDF (reference sequence). Trimming left V 6 bases short and J 5 bases short, with 11 bases between. The CDR3 sequence is 13 residues long. CDR3 nucleotides: TGTGCCACCAGTGGACAGCTCCATCAGCCCCAGCATTTT. Translated: CATSGQLHQPQHF.

The V and J genes are TRBV30 and TRBJ1-5; 7 nucleotides align to TRBD1. V shed 2 bases, J shed 1 base, and the junction held 2 bases outside the gene matches. The CDR3 is made up of 14 amino acids. Per germline, CDR1 GTSNPN and CDR2 SVGIG (reference sequence). The CDR3 region is CAWSWDSSNQPQHF. The CDR3 DNA reads as TGTGCCTGGAGTTGGGACAGCAGCAATCAGCCCCAGCATTTT.

The rearrangement links TRBV9 to TRBJ2-1; a possible D gene is TRBD2 (6 bases). V was cut by 0 bases and J by 3 bases, with 10 bases left in between. Germline CDR1 SGDLS, CDR2 YYNGEE. The CDR3 runs to 15 residues. Here the CDR3 reads CASSVGSGFYNEQFF. CDR3 DNA sequence: TGTGCCAGCAGCGTAGGTAGCGGATTCTACAATGAGCAGTTCTTC.

The CDR3 here is CASSLLGGQGIDEQFF. CDR3 DNA: TGTGCCAGCAGCCTTTTAGGTGGGCAGGGAATAGATGAGCAGTTCTTC. V is TRBV11-1 and J is TRBJ2-1; TRBD1 might be the D (5 bases). The CDR3 loop spans 16 amino acids. CDR1 is SGHAT, CDR2 FQDESV, per germline (reference sequence). V lost 5 bases and J lost 8, with 22 bases in between.

The chain combines TRBV2 with TRBJ2-1; D unclear. The V end lost 7 bases, the J end lost 0 bases, and 13 bases lay between the germline ends. The CDR3 runs 15 residues. Germline-derived CDR1 and CDR2 are SNHLY and FYNNEI. CDR3 nucleotide sequence: TGTGCCAGCACCACCCTCCCGAGCTCCTACAATGAGCAGTTCTTC. Protein: CASTTLPSSYNEQFF. Full variable domain (outside the CDR3, taken from reference TRBV2 and TRBJ2-1): EPEVTQTPSHQVTQMGQEVILRCVPISNHLYFYWYRQILGQKVEFLVSFYNNEISEKSEIFDDQFSVERPDGSNFTLKIRSTKLEDSAMYFCASTTLPSSYNEQFFGPGTRLTVL.

The chain combines TRBV4-3 with TRBJ2-7; D is perhaps TRBD2 (6 bases). The germline CDR1 and CDR2 sequences are LGHNA and YSLEER. V was clipped by 0 bases and J by 4 bases, with 13 bases between them. This CDR3 is built from 15 residues. This CDR3 reads CASSQEDGGMYEQYF. DNA of the CDR3: TGCGCCAGCAGCCAAGAAGATGGGGGGATGTACGAGCAGTACTTC.

The chain combines TRBV6-4 with TRBJ2-3; TRBD2 might be the D (6 bases). CDR1 MRHNA and CDR2 SNTAGT come from the germline V gene. This CDR3 is 12 amino acids long. V was clipped by 3 bases and J by 9 bases, with 10 bases between them. CDR3 DNA: TGTGCCAGCAGTGAGTCAGGGAGGACGCAGTATTTT. Residues: CASSESGRTQYF.

The CDR3 DNA reads TGTGCCAGCAGCTTAAGACTAGTGGAGACCCAGTACTTC. It encodes CASSLRLVETQYF. The chain uses TRBV7-6 and TRBJ2-5, with a tentative D call TRBD2 (6 bases). The CDR3 runs 13 residues. Trimming removed 2 bases at V and 5 bases at J, with 9 bases between. Germline V CDR1 and CDR2: SGHVS, FNYEAQ.

This sequence joins TRBV6-5 and TRBJ2-2; D is unclear. The length of the CDR3 is 14 residues. The germline V gene encodes CDR1 MNHEY and CDR2 SVGAGI. V gave up 2 bases and J gave up 4 bases, with 8 bases separating them. In nucleotides, the CDR3 is TGTGCCAGCAGTTACACCGTTAGCACCGGGGAGCTGTTTTTT. It specifies CASSYTVSTGELFF.

This clone has just one count. This sequence joins TRBV13 and TRBJ2-1; weak D call: TRBD2 (5 bases). This CDR3 comprises 12 residues. Germline V gene data show CDR1 as PRHDT and CDR2 as FYEKMQ (reference sequence). Between the trimmed V and J ends, which lost 4 bases and 6 bases, there was a span of 7 bases. CDR3 sequence: CASSSSGNEQFF. Written as DNA, the CDR3 is TGTGCCAGCAGCTCAAGCGGCAATGAGCAGTTCTTC.